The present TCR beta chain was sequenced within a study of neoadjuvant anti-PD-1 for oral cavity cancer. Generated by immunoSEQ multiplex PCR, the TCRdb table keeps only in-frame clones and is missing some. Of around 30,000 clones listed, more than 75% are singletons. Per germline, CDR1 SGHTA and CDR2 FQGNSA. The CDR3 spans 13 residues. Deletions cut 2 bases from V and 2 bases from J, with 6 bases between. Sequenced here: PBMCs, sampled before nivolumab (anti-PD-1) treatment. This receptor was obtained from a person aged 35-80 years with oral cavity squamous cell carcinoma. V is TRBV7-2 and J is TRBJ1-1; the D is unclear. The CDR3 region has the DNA TGTGCCAGCAGCTTAATCGGAAACACTGAAGCTTTCTTT. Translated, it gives CASSLIGNTEAFF. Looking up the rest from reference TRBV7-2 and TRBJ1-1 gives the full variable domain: GAGVSQSPSNKVTEKGKDVELRCDPISGHTALYWYRQSLGQGLEFLIYFQGNSAPDKSGLPSDRFSAERTGGSVSTLTIQRTQQEDSAVYLCASSLIGNTEAFFGQGTRLTVV.